This TCR beta chain was recovered during a study of siplizumab effects on memory and regulatory T cells. V was trimmed by 1 base and J by 4 bases, leaving 13 bases between them. This CDR3 has 15 amino acids. Germline CDR1 reads SNHLY; CDR2 reads FYNNEI. Study findings and constraints: Significantly reduced by siplizumab was the cumulative frequency of alloreactive sequences, namely those traceable to unstimulated CD4+ memory cells. Naive T cell populations appeared to exhibit greater diversity than memory cells and appeared to be major alloresponse contributors.

Comments on this clone: Its antigen is undetermined.

Assays examined around 100,000 TCR templates per sample. TCRdb's table, derived via immunoSEQ multiplex PCR, lists solely in-frame clones and lacks some. The sample has approximately 94,000 clones, roughly 93% seen once. What was sequenced was CD8+ T cells sorted from blood. The J gene is TRBJ1-2, the V gene TRBV2; D is ambiguous. This receptor was identified in a human donor in good health. CDR3 in amino acids: CASSEETDHIYGYTF. CDR3 coding DNA: TGTGCCAGCAGTGAAGAGACGGATCACATCTATGGCTACACCTTC.